The following is a T cell receptor (beta chain) sequence with its context. Its specificity is not known. These data originate in a study of cytomegalovirus exposure and HLA in healthy donors. Findings and caveats of the study: When a later analysis compared HLA-associated TCR beta chains with equally common others, the HLA-associated chains turned out to be more clonally expanded and to have lower generation probabilities. Some segments of the V type, notably TRBV6-2 and TRBV6-3, were excluded as indistinguishable. Among CMV-associated TCR beta chains, most appeared HLA-restricted in a later analysis.

Both 60 Vbeta primers and 13 Jbeta primers went into the PCR. Assay: immunoSEQ multiplex PCR; the TCRdb copy retains only in-frame clones and omits some. Of around 150,000 clones detected, more than 70% appear once; the ten largest clones hold 0.9% to 1.2%. The CDR3 spans 16 residues. The trim removed 3 bases at V and 2 bases at J, leaving 7 bases unmatched. Looked up from germline, CDR1 is MGHRA and CDR2 is YSYEKL. The rearrangement joins TRBV4-1 to TRBJ1-3; 7 bases match TRBD1. The specimen was PBMCs. The clonotype was recovered from a male donor in good health and CMV-seronegative. The CDR3 coding sequence is TGCGCCAGCAGCCAGCATACCGGGACAGCTGGAAACACCATATATTTT. Translated: CASSQHTGTAGNTIYF.